The 25 T cell receptor beta chains listed next were all sequenced from one sample in a study of T cell changes during pregnancy in multiple sclerosis. Generated by immunoSEQ multiplex PCR, the TCRdb table keeps only in-frame clones and is missing some. The data show tens of thousands of clones, 90% seen once. Sequencing was performed on peripheral blood, taken in the first trimester of pregnancy. These receptors were collected from a female donor in good health, enrolled as a control in a pregnancy study.

The V gene is TRBV18, the J gene TRBJ2-7; 10 bases line up with TRBD1. The trim removed 0 bases at V and 5 bases at J, leaving 4 bases unmatched. CDR3 length equals 15 residues. The germline V gene encodes CDR1 KGHSH and CDR2 LQKENI. CDR3 residues: CASSPPTGGAHEQYF. The CDR3 DNA is TGTGCCAGCTCACCACCGACAGGGGGCGCCCACGAGCAGTACTTC.

J is TRBJ1-1 and V is TRBV19; 7 bases line up with TRBD1. V lost 1 base and J lost 5; bases outside the gene matches: 4. The CDR3 covers 14 residues. Germline loops: CDR1 LNHDA, CDR2 SQIVND (reference sequence). The CDR3 protein is CASSIGQGFTEAFF. In DNA form, the CDR3 reads TGTGCCAGTAGTATAGGACAGGGCTTTACTGAAGCTTTCTTT. Full variable domain (remainder filled in from reference TRBV19 and TRBJ1-1): DGGITQSPKYLFRKEGQNVTLSCEQNLNHDAMYWYRQDPGQGLRLIYYSQIVNDFQKGDIAEGYSVSREKKESFPLTVTSAQKNPTAFYLCASSIGQGFTEAFFGQGTRLTVV.

The V call is TRBV7-9, the J call TRBJ2-2; weak D call: TRBD2 (5 bases). CDR3 size: 17 residues. The ends were cut back, 5 bases at V and 0 bases at J, with 16 bases in the middle. Per germline, CDR1 SEHNR and CDR2 FQNEAQ (reference sequence). The CDR3 region is CASSLPPAAANTGELFF. The CDR3 DNA follows: TGTGCCAGCAGCCTACCCCCAGCGGCAGCGAACACCGGGGAGCTGTTTTTT.

The chain combines TRBV6-1 with TRBJ2-7; D is undetermined. Trimming stripped 0 bases from V and 4 bases from J, with 7 bases between. The V gene's germline CDR1 is MNHNS and CDR2 SASEGT. CDR3 length: 13 residues. The CDR3 reads CASSEAWAYEQYF. The CDR3 nucleotides are TGTGCCAGCAGTGAAGCGTGGGCTTACGAGCAGTACTTC.

The chain is built from TRBV19 and TRBJ2-5, with 11 bases matching TRBD2. The CDR3 loop spans 14 amino acids. Germline CDR1 is LNHDA and CDR2 is SQIVND (reference sequence). The V segment lost 6 bases and the J segment 2 bases; nucleotides outside the gene matches: 2. The CDR3 coding sequence is TGTGCCAGTAGGGGACTAGCGGAACAAGAGACCCAGTACTTC. Translation: CASRGLAEQETQYF.

The V gene is TRBV29-1, the J gene TRBJ2-2; TRBD2 is a possible D gene (6 bases). Germline CDR1 and CDR2: SQVTM and ANQGSEA. CDR3 length: 13 amino acids. The ends were cut back, 3 bases at V and 5 bases at J, with 10 bases in the middle. The CDR3 coding sequence is TGCAGCGTTGACGGGGGTAGGACCGGGGAGCTGTTTTTT. As protein: CSVDGGRTGELFF.

The chain combines TRBV30 with TRBJ1-6; D might be TRBD1 (6 bases). Germline-derived CDR1 and CDR2 are GTSNPN and SVGIG (reference sequence). This CDR3 spans 16 amino acids. Trimming left V 4 bases short and J 1 base short, with 14 bases between. The CDR3 DNA reads as TGTGCCTGGACCAGGGCAGGGACATCCTATAATTCACCCCTCCACTTT. Its translation: CAWTRAGTSYNSPLHF.

The chain combines TRBV6-5 with TRBJ2-1, with 10 positions matching TRBD2. V shed 4 bases and J 4 bases; nucleotides not matched to a gene: 7. The length of the CDR3 is 16 residues. Germline CDR1 is MNHEY and CDR2 is SVGAGI. CDR3 sequence reads: CASSSFSGGSYNEQFF. The CDR3 DNA reads as TGTGCCAGCAGTTCCTTTAGCGGGGGGTCTTACAATGAGCAGTTCTTC.

The rearrangement joins TRBV2 to TRBJ2-1; no clear D. CDR3 size: 12 residues. Germline V gene sequence: CDR1 SNHLY, CDR2 FYNNEI. V dropped 7 bases and J dropped 4 bases, with 8 bases sitting between them. The CDR3 DNA is TGTGCCAGCACGCCAGGTTACAATGAGCAGTTCTTC. This sequence encodes CASTPGYNEQFF.

This chain joins TRBV5-4 and TRBJ2-5; D possibly corresponds to TRBD1 (5 bases). V lost 7 bases and J 3 bases, leaving 10 bases between the germline ends. The CDR3 length is 12 residues. Germline V gene sequence: CDR1 SGHNT, CDR2 YYREEE (reference sequence). CDR3 coding DNA: TGTGCCAGCGGGGAAGGGGAAGAGACCCAGTACTTC. Its translation: CASGEGEETQYF.

V gene TRBV10-3 combines with J gene TRBJ1-5; 7 bases line up with TRBD1. The germline gives CDR1 ENHRY, CDR2 SYGVKD. Trimming at V came to 6 bases and at J to 0 bases, leaving 5 bases not matched to a gene. The CDR3 loop spans 15 amino acids. The CDR3 DNA sequence: TGTGCCATCAGCCCCGACAGGGATAGCAATCAGCCCCAGCATTTT. This gives the protein CAISPDRDSNQPQHF.

This chain connects TRBV14 to TRBJ2-7; 7 bases map to TRBD2. This CDR3 contains 14 residues. Germline lookup yields CDR1 SGHDN and CDR2 FVKESK. With 1 base clipped from V and 4 bases from J, the junction kept 4 bases outside the gene matches. The CDR3 reads CASSQVGREYEQYF. The CDR3 DNA sequence: TGTGCCAGCAGCCAAGTAGGGAGGGAGTACGAGCAGTACTTC.

This clone was observed a single time. The V gene is TRBV4-3, the J gene TRBJ2-1; D is uncertain. Trimming pared 1 base from V and 8 bases from J, leaving 12 bases between. Germline V gene sequence: CDR1 LGHNA, CDR2 YSLEER. CDR3 length equals 14 residues. CDR3 in DNA: TGCGCCAGCAGCCAAGGTGGAGAGGCGGATGAGCAGTTCTTC. Protein product: CASSQGGEADEQFF.

This clone has only one observation. The chain carries TRBV6-5 and TRBJ2-1; 7 bases are shared with TRBD2. Losses at the gene ends were 0 bases for V and 10 bases for J; bases not matched to a gene: 3. CDR1 is MNHEY, CDR2 SVGAGI, per germline. This CDR3 is built from 13 residues. The CDR3 is CASSYSPSGEQFF. The CDR3 coding sequence is TGTGCCAGCAGTTACTCGCCTAGCGGAGAGCAGTTCTTC.

V usage is TRBV11-2 and J usage is TRBJ2-7, with TRBD2 matching 12 bases. The junction had 7 bases not matched to a gene; V was cut back by 6 bases and J by 4 bases. Per the germline V gene, CDR1 is SGHAT and CDR2 is FQNNGV. The CDR3 extends over 15 amino acids. The CDR3 region has the DNA TGTGCCAGCAGTACGACTAGCGGGAGTGTTTACGAGCAGTACTTC. Its translation is CASSTTSGSVYEQYF.

The V gene is TRBV10-3, the J gene TRBJ2-7, with 10 positions matching TRBD1. The CDR3 totals 14 residues. The germline gives CDR1 ENHRY, CDR2 SYGVKD. The V and J ends lost 2 bases and 4 bases, in that order; junction bases with no gene match: 2. In nucleotides, the CDR3 is TGTGCCATCAGTGAGGGACAGGGGGGGTACGAGCAGTACTTC. Translating it yields CAISEGQGGYEQYF.

The chain combines TRBV30 with TRBJ2-1; 11 bases are a match to TRBD1. Germline-derived CDR1 and CDR2 are GTSNPN and SVGIG (reference sequence). This CDR3 comprises 14 residues. V trimming: 0 bases; J trimming: 8 bases; junction bases outside the gene matches: 3. CDR3 region: CAWSVGTGGDEQFF. The CDR3 DNA reads as TGTGCCTGGAGTGTAGGGACAGGGGGGGATGAGCAGTTCTTC.

The V and J genes are TRBV2 and TRBJ2-5; D gene unclear. The CDR3 loop spans 13 amino acids. Trimming pared 6 bases from V and 2 bases from J, leaving 10 bases between. Germline CDR1 reads SNHLY; CDR2 reads FYNNEI. The CDR3 loop reads CASSNSEQETQYF. In DNA, the CDR3 is TGTGCCAGCAGCAACTCGGAGCAAGAGACCCAGTACTTC.

This clone was detected once. The chain links TRBV6-5 to TRBJ1-1, with D unclear. The CDR3 runs 15 residues. V was clipped by 2 bases and J by 4 bases, with 14 bases between them. Germline values: CDR1 MNHEY, CDR2 SVGAGI. CDR3 sequence: CASSYGVGRVTEAFF. The DNA for the CDR3 is TGTGCCAGCAGTTACGGTGTGGGGAGGGTCACTGAAGCTTTCTTT.

This clone is a singleton in its sample. The V call is TRBV10-3, the J call TRBJ2-1; 8 nucleotides match TRBD1. CDR1 is ENHRY and CDR2 is SYGVKD in the germline V gene. This CDR3 comprises 13 residues. J lost 3 bases, V lost 8 bases, and 3 bases had no gene match. The CDR3 sequence is CAIGGTGYNEQFF. DNA for the CDR3: TGTGCCATCGGGGGGACAGGCTACAATGAGCAGTTCTTC.

V gene TRBV6-5 combines with J gene TRBJ1-2, with 10 bases aligning to TRBD1. V shed 6 bases and J 4 bases; nucleotides not matched to a gene: 5. The CDR3 consists of 14 residues. From germline, CDR1 is MNHEY and CDR2 SVGAGI. In DNA form, the CDR3 reads TGTGCCAGCAGGGGGACAGGGGAAGGCTATGGCTACACCTTC. It is translated as CASRGTGEGYGYTF.

This chain connects TRBV28 to TRBJ1-5; 10 positions agree with TRBD1. There are 15 residues in the CDR3. V dropped 3 bases and J dropped 8; count of bases not matched to a gene: 7. Per the germline V gene, CDR1 is MDHEN and CDR2 is SYDVKM. CDR3 DNA: TGTGCCAGCAGTTTGGGGACAGGGGTTTTAAAGCCCCAGCATTTT. Amino acid sequence: CASSLGTGVLKPQHF.

The V and J genes are TRBV7-3 and TRBJ1-2; 8 bases fit TRBD1. The CDR3 covers 15 residues. Germline loops: CDR1 SGHTA, CDR2 FQGTGA. Trimming removed 5 bases from V and 4 bases from J; junction bases left unmatched: 9. As DNA, the CDR3 is TGTGCCAGCAGCGATCTTAGGGACAGGTGCTATGGCTACACCTTC. Amino acid sequence: CASSDLRDRCYGYTF.

The rearrangement links TRBV6-1 to TRBJ1-5; D is unresolved. V lost 2 bases to trimming and J lost 3 bases, with 2 bases between them. This CDR3 contains 12 residues. The germline V gene encodes CDR1 MNHNS and CDR2 SASEGT. CDR3 nucleotides: TGTGCCAGCAGTGAACTCAATCAGCCCCAGCATTTT. This gives the protein CASSELNQPQHF.

V is TRBV6-5 and J is TRBJ1-2; unclear D gene. CDR1 is MNHEY, CDR2 SVGAGI, per germline. Trimming left V 1 base short and J 3 bases short, with 12 bases between. The CDR3 runs to 15 residues. The CDR3 bases are TGTGCCAGCAGTTACTGGGCGCGAACAGACTATGGCTACACCTTC. Its translation is CASSYWARTDYGYTF.